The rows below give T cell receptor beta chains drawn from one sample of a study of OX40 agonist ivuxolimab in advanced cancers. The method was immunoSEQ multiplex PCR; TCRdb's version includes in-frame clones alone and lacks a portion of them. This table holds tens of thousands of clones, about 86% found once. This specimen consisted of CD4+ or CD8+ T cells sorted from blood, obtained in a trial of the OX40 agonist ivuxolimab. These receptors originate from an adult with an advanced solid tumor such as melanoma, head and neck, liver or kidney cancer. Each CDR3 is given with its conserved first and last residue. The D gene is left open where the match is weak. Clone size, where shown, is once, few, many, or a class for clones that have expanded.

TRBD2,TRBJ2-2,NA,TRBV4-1,TGCGCCAGCAGCCCCTTGGGGTCCGGACTAGCACCCACCGGGGAGCTGTTTTTT,CASSPLGSGLAPTGELFF
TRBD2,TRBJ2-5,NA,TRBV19,TGTACCAGTAGTATAGGACGGGGGGGACAGACCCAGTACTTC,CTSSIGRGGQTQYF
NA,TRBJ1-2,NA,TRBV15,TGTGCCACCAGCCCGCGGGGGGGCTATGGCTACACCTTC,CATSPRGGYGYTF
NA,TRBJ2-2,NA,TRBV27,TGTGCCAGCGGCGGTTTAGGGTATAGCGTGGAGAGCACCGGGGAGCTGTTTTTT,CASGGLGYSVESTGELFF
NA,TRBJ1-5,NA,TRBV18,TGTGCCAGCTCACCGGAGAGGATTAATCAGCCCCAGCATTTT,CASSPERINQPQHF
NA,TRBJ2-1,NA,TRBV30,TGTGCCTTATTTCGAAGGGATGCCGGCTCCTACAATGAGCAGTTCTTC,CALFRRDAGSYNEQFF
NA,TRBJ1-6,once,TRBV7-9,TGTGCCAGCAATTCTCAGGATAATTCACCCCTCCACTTT,CASNSQDNSPLHF
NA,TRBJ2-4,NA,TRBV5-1,TGCGCCAGCTCTGAGGGCTCGGGCATTCAGTACTTC,CASSEGSGIQYF
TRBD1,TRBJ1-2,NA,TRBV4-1,TGCGCCAGCAGCCGAGACGGGACAGCCAACTATGGCTACACCTTC,CASSRDGTANYGYTF
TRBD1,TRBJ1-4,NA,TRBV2,TGTGCCAGCAGTGAAAGACAGGGGACCTCAAAAAGGGAAAAACTGTTTTTT,CASSERQGTSKREKLFF
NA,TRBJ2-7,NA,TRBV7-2,TGTGCCAGCAGAGGTCCCTCATCCTACGAGCAGTACTTC,CASRGPSSYEQYF
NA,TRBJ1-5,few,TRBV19,TGTGCCAGTAGTACGGGACTTTTCCTGTATCAGCCCCAGCATTTT,CASSTGLFLYQPQHF
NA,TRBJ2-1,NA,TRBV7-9,TGTGCCAGCAGTCGAGAGGGTGTAACCCGTATTTACAATGAGCAGTTCTTC,CASSREGVTRIYNEQFF
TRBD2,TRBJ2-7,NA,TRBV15,TGTGCCACCAGCAGAGAACTAGCGGGGTCCTACGAGCAGTACTTC,CATSRELAGSYEQYF
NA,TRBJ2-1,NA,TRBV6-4,TGTGCCAGCAGTGGCGGGGCGGCCAATGAGCAGTTCTTC,CASSGGAANEQFF
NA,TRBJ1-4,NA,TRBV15,TGTGCCACCAGCAGAGACCAGGGTCTAGGGGAAAAACTGTTTTTT,CATSRDQGLGEKLFF
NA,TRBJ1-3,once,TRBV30,TGTGCCTGGATTCGGGCCTCTGGAAACACCATATATTTT,CAWIRASGNTIYF
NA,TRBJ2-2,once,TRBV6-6,TGTGCCAGCGGGTTAGGGGGAACCGGGGAGCTGTTTTTT,CASGLGGTGELFF
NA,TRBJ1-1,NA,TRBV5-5,TGTGCCAGCAGCTTGGAGGCAGGGGCCATCACTGAAGCTTTCTTT,CASSLEAGAITEAFF
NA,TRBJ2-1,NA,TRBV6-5,TGTGCCAGCAGCGGGACTTCTAGCTCCTACAATGAGCAGTTCTTC,CASSGTSSSYNEQFF
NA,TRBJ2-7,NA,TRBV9,TGTGCCAGCAGCCCCCATCCCACAGGGCCTCCCTACGAGCAGTACTTC,CASSPHPTGPPYEQYF
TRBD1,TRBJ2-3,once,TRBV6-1,TGTGCCAGCAGTGAAGGATACAGGGGGGTCATCTCTAGCACAGATACGCAGTATTTT,CASSEGYRGVISSTDTQYF
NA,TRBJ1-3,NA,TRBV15,TGTGCCACCAGCGTGAGGGGTGTCCTAAACACCATATATTTT,CATSVRGVLNTIYF
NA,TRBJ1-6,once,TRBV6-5,TGTGCCAGCAGTTCTCCCGACAGAGATAATTCACCCCTCCACTTT,CASSSPDRDNSPLHF
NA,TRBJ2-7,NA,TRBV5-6,TGTGCCAGCAGCTACAGGGATGAGGGGCTTTACGAGCAGTACTTC,CASSYRDEGLYEQYF
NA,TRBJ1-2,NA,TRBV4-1,TGCGCCAGCAGCCAAGGGGGGTACTATGGCTACACCTTC,CASSQGGYYGYTF
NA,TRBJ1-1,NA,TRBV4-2,TGTGCCAGCAGCTCCTTAATCAGGAACACTGAAGCTTTCTTT,CASSSLIRNTEAFF
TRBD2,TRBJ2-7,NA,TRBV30,TGTGCCTGGAGTACGGGACTAGCGGCCTACGAGCAGTACTTC,CAWSTGLAAYEQYF
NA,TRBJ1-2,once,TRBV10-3,TGTGCCATCAGTGTGGTGGAAAACTATGGCTACACCTTC,CAISVVENYGYTF